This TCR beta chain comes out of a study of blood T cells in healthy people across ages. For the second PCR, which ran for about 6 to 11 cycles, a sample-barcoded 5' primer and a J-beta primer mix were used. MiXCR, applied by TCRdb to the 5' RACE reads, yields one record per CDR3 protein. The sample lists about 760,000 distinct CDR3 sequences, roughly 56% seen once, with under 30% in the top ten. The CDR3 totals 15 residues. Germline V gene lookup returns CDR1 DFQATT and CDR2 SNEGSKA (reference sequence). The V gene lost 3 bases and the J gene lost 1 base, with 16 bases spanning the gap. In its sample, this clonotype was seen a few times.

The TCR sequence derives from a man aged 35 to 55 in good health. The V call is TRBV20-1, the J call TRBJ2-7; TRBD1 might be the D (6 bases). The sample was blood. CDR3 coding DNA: TGCAGTGCTAGTCCCCCCGACAGGAGGTCCTACGAGCAGTACTTC. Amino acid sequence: CSASPPDRRSYEQYF.